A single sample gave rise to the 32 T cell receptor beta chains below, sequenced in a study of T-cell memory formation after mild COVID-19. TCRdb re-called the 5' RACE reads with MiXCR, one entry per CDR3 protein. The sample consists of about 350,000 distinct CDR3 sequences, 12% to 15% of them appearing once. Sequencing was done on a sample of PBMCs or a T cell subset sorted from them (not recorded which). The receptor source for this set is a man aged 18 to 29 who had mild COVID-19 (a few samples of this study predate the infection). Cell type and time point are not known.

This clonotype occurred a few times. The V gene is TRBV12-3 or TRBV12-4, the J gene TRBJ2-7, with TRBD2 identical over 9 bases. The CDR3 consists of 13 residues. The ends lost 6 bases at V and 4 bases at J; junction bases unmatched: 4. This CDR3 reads CASSLTSGYEQYV. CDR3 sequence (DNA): TGTGCCAGCAGCCTGACTAGCGGATACGAGCAGTACGTC.

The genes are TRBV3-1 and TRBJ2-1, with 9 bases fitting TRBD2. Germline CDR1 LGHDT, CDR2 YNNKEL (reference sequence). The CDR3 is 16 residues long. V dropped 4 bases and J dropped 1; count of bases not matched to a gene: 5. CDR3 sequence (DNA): TGTGCCAGCAGCCGTTATGCGGGGGGGTCCTACAATGAGCAGTTCTTC. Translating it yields CASSRYAGGSYNEQFF.

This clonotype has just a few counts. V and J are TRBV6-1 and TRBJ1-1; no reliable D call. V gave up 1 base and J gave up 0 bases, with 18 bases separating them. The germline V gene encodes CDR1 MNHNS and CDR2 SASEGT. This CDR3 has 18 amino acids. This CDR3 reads CASSEEKGGGLVNTEAFF. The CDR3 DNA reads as TGTGCCAGCAGTGAAGAAAAAGGTGGAGGATTGGTGAACACTGAAGCTTTCTTT.

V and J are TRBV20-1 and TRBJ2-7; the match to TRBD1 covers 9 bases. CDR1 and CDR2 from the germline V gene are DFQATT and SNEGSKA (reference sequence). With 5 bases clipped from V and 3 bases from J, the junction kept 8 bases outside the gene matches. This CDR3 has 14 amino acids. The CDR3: CSAETGGSDYEQYF. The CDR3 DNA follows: TGCAGTGCTGAGACAGGGGGGAGCGACTACGAGCAGTACTTC.

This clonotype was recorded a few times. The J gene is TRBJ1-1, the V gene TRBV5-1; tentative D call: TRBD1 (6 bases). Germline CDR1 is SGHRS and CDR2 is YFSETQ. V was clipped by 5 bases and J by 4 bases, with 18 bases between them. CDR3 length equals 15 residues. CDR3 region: CASREGGGVGTEAFF. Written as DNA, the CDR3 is TGCGCCAGCAGAGAGGGAGGGGGAGTTGGCACTGAAGCTTTCTTT.

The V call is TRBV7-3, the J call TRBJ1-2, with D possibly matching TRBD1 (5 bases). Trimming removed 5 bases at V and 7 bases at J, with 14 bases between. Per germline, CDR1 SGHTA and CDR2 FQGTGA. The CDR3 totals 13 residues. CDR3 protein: CASSPAGQSGYTF. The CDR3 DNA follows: TGTGCCAGCAGCCCTGCGGGGCAAAGTGGCTACACCTTC.

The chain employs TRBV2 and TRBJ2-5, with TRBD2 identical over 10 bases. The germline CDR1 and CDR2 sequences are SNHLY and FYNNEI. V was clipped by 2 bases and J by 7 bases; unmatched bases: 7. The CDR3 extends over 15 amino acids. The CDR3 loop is CASSEPSGGAGTQYF. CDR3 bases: TGTGCCAGCAGTGAACCCAGCGGGGGGGCCGGGACCCAGTACTTC.

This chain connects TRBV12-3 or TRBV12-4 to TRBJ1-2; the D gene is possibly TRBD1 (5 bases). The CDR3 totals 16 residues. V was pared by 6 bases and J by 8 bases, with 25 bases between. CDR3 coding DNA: TGTGCCAGCAGCCCCACTCCGGGACCTGTTCTCCTGGGCTACACCTTC. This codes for CASSPTPGPVLLGYTF.

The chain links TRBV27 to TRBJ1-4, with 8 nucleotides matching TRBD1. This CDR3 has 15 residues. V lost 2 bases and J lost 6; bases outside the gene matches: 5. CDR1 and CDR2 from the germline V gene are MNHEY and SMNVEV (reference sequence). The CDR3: CASSLQTGGDEKLFF. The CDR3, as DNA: TGTGCCAGCAGTTTACAAACAGGGGGGGATGAAAAACTGTTTTTT.

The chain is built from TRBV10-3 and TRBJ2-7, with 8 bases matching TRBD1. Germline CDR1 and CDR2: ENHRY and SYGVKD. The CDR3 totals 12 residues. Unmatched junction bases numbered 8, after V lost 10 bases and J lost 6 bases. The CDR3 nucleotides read TGTGCCACCGAACAGGGGGATCGCGAGCAGTACTTC. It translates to CATEQGDREQYF.

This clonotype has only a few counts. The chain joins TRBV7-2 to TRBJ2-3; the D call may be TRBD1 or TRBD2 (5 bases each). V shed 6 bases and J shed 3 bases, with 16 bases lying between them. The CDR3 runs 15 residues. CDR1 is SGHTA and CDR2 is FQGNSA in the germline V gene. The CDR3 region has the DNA TGTGCCAGCAGATCCGGGACCTCGGAGACAGATACGCAGTATTTT. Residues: CASRSGTSETDTQYF.

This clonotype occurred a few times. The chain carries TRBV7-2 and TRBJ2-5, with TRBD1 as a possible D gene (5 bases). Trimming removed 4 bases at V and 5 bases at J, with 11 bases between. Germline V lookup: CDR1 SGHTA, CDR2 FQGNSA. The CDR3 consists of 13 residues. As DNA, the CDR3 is TGTGCCAGCAGCTCTCAGGGATCTGAGACCCAGTACTTC. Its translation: CASSSQGSETQYF.

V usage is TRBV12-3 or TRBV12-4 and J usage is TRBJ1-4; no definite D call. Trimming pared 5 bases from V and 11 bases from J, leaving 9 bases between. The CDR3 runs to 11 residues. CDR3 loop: CASSTGGKLFF. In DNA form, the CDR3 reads TGTGCCAGCAGTACCGGTGGGAAACTGTTTTTT.

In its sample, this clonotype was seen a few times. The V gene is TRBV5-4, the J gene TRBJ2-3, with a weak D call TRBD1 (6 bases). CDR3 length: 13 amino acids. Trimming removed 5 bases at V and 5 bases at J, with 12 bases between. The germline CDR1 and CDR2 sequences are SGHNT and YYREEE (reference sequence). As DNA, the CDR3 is TGTGCCAGCAGTGGAGTAGGGGGAGATACGCAGTATTTT. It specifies CASSGVGGDTQYF.

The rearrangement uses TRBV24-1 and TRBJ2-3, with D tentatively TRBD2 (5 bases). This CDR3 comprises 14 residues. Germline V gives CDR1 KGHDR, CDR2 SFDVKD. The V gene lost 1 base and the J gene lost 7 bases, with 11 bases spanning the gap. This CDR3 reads CATSDFGKQNTQYF. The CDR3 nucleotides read TGTGCCACCAGTGATTTCGGGAAGCAAAATACGCAGTATTTT.

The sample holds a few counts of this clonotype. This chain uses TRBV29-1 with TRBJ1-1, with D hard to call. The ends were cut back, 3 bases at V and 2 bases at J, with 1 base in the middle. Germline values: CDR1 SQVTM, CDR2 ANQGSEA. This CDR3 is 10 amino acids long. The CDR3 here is CSVDNTEAFF. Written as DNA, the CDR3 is TGCAGCGTTGATAACACTGAAGCTTTCTTT.

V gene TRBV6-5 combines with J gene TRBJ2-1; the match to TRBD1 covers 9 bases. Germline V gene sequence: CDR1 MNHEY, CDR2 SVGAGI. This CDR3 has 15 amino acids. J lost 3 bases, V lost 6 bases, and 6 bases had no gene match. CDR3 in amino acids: CASSYGQGNYNEQFF. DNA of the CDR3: TGTGCCAGCAGCTACGGACAGGGGAACTACAATGAGCAGTTCTTC.

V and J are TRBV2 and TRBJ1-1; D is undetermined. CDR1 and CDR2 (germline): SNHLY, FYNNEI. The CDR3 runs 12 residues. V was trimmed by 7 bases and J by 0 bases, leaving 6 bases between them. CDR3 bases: TGTGCCAGCATTAGGTTGAACACTGAAGCTTTCTTT. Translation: CASIRLNTEAFF.

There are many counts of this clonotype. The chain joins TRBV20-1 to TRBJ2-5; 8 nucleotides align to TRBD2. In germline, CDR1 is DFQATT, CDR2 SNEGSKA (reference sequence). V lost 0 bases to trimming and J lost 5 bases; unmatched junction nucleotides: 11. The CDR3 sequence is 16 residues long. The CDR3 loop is CSARDRPGGPSETQYF. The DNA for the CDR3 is TGCAGTGCTAGAGATCGACCGGGGGGGCCTAGTGAGACCCAGTACTTC.

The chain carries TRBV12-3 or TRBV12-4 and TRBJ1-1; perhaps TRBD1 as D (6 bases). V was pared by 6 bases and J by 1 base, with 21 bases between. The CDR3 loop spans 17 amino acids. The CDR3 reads CASSSPSDRLWNTEAFF. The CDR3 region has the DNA TGTGCCAGCAGCTCCCCCTCGGACAGACTCTGGAACACTGAAGCTTTCTTT.

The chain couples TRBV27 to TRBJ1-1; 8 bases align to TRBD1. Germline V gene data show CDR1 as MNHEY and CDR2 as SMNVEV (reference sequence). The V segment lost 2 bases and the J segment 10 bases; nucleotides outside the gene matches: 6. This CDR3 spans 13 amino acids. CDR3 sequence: CASSLGQGAGAFF. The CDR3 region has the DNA TGTGCCAGCAGTTTAGGGCAGGGGGCTGGAGCTTTCTTT.

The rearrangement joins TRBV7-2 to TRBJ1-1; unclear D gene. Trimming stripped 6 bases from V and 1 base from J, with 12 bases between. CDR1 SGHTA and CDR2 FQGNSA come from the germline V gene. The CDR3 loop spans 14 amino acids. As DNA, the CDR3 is TGTGCCAGCAGGCTGGACCTACCGAACACTGAAGCTTTCTTT. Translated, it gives CASRLDLPNTEAFF.

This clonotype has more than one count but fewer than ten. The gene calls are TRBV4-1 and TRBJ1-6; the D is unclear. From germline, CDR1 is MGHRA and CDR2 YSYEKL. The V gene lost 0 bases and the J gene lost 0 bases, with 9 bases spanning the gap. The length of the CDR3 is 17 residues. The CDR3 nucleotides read TGCGCCAGCAGCCAAGATGGCGCAGGCTCCTATAATTCACCCCTCCACTTT. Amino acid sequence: CASSQDGAGSYNSPLHF.

The CDR3 coding sequence is TGTGCCAGCAGGGCAGGACAGAACACTGAAGCTTTCTTT. Protein: CASRAGQNTEAFF. The chain employs TRBV7-2 and TRBJ1-1, with D maybe TRBD1 (5 bases). The CDR3 loop spans 13 amino acids. V was pared by 6 bases and J by 1 base, with 9 bases between. CDR1 SGHTA and CDR2 FQGNSA come from the germline V gene.

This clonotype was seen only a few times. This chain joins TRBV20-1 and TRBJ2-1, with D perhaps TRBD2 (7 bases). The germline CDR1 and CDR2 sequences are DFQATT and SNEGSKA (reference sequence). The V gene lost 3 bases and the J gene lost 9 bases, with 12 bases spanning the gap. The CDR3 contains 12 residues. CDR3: CSASRGGVEQFF. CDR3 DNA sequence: TGCAGTGCTAGTCGAGGGGGGGTTGAGCAGTTCTTC.

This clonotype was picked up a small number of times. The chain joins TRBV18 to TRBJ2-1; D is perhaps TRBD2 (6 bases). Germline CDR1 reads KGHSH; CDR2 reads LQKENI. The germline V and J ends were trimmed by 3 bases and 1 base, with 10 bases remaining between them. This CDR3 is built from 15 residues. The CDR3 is CASSPLATSYNEQFF. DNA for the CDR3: TGTGCCAGCTCACCCCTAGCGACATCCTACAATGAGCAGTTCTTC. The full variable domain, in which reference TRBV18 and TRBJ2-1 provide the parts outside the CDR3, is NAGVMQNPRHLVRRRGQEARLRCSPMKGHSHVYWYRQLPEEGLKFMVYLQKENIIDESGMPKERFSAEFPKEGPSILRIQQVVRGDSAAYFCASSPLATSYNEQFFGPGTRLTVL.

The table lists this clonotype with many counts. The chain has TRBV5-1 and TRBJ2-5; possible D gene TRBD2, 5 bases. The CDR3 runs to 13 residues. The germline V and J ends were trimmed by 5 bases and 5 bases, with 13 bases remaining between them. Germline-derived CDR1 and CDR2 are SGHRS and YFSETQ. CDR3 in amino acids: CASSSISGETQYF. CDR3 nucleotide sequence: TGCGCCAGCAGTTCAATCTCGGGGGAGACCCAGTACTTC.

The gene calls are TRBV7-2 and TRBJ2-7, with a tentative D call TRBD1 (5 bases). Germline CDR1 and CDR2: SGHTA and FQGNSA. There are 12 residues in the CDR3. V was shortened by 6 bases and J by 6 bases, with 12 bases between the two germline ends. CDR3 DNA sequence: TGTGCCAGCAGTGATCCAGGGTTCGAGCAGTACGTC. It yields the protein CASSDPGFEQYV.

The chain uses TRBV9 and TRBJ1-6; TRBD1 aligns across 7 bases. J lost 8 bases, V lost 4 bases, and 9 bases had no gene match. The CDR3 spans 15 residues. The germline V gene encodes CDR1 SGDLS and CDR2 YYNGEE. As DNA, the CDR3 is TGTGCCAGCAGCCCGAGGACAGGAATTTATTCACCCCTCCACTTT. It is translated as CASSPRTGIYSPLHF.

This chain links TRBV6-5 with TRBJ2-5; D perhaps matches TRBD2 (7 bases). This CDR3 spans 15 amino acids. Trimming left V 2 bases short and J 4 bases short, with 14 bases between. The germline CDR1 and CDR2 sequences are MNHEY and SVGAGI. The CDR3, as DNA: TGTGCCAGCAGTTACGACCGAGGGGGGGGAGAGACCCAGTACTTC. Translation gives CASSYDRGGGETQYF.

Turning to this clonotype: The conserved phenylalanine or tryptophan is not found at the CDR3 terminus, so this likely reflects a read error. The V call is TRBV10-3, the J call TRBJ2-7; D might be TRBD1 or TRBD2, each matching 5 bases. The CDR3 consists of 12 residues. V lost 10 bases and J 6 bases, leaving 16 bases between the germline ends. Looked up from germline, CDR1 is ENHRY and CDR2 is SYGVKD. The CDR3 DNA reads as TGTGCCACAGGGACCCCCTCCGCCGAGCAGTACTCC. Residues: CATGTPSAEQYS.

Here the CDR3 DNA reads TGCAGTGCTAGTCCGCCTCTCTCCTACGAGCAGTACGTC. Translation gives CSASPPLSYEQYV. The V and J genes are TRBV20-1 and TRBJ2-7; D remains ambiguous. There are 13 residues in the CDR3. V dropped 3 bases and J dropped 0 bases, with 9 bases sitting between them. Germline CDR1 reads DFQATT; CDR2 reads SNEGSKA (reference sequence).